One and the same sample provided the 30 T cell receptor beta chains below, sequenced in a study of post-analysis software for immune sequencing data. Overall study findings and caveats: In patients, four to six TRBV segments were more frequent than in controls, with TRBV5-6, TRBV5-1 and TRBV20-1 among them.

These receptors lack a known antigen. TCR beta libraries were prepared from cDNA with unique molecular identifiers. TCRdb re-derived calls from the PCR reads in MiXCR, one entry per CDR3 protein. The sample contains hundreds of thousands of distinct CDR3 sequences, around 50% of which appear only once. The sample taken for sequencing was blood. These receptors all come from a girl between 10 and 17 years old with multiple sclerosis.

V gene TRBV2 combines with J gene TRBJ2-7; D may match TRBD1 or TRBD2 (5 bases each). V lost 2 bases and J 2 bases, leaving 10 bases between the germline ends. The germline gives CDR1 SNHLY, CDR2 FYNNEI. The CDR3 is 14 amino acids. CDR3 sequence reads: CASSEWQGPYEQYF. The CDR3 DNA sequence: TGTGCCAGCAGTGAATGGCAGGGACCCTACGAGCAGTACTTC.

This clonotype was counted a few times. This chain uses TRBV6-2 or TRBV6-3 with TRBJ1-5; TRBD1 matches at 7 bases. The CDR3 has 15 residues. Germline CDR1 and CDR2: MNHEY and SVGEGT. V lost 1 base to trimming and J lost 3 bases; unmatched junction nucleotides: 3. For the CDR3, the DNA is TGTGCCAGCAGTTACTGGGGACAGATCAATCAGCCCCAGCATTTT. It codes for CASSYWGQINQPQHF.

The chain combines TRBV20-1 with TRBJ2-7; possible D gene TRBD2, 6 bases. Germline loops: CDR1 DFQATT, CDR2 SNEGSKA (reference sequence). V shed 6 bases and J shed 6 bases, with 12 bases lying between them. This CDR3 contains 11 residues. CDR3 DNA sequence: TGCAGTGCCCTTGGAGGGTGCGAGCAGTACTTC. Protein product: CSALGGCEQYF.

The chain has TRBV6-5 and TRBJ2-1, with a possible D match to TRBD2 (6 bases). There are 15 residues in the CDR3. With 4 bases removed from V and 5 bases from J, the gap between germline ends came to 15 bases. In germline, CDR1 is MNHEY, CDR2 SVGAGI. In nucleotides, the CDR3 is TGTGCCAGCAGTTTTAGGAGCGAGCGGGACAATGAGCAGTTCTTC. Encoded protein: CASSFRSERDNEQFF.

The V call is TRBV5-1, the J call TRBJ2-3, with 7 bases lining up with TRBD1. CDR1 is SGHRS, CDR2 YFSETQ, per germline. The CDR3 is 14 residues long. V was pared by 5 bases and J by 5 bases, with 8 bases of the junction left unmatched. The CDR3 DNA follows: TGCGCCAGCAGACAGGGGCCACCTGGAGATACGCAGTATTTT. Its translation is CASRQGPPGDTQYF.

The rearrangement links TRBV9 to TRBJ2-7; possible D gene TRBD1, 6 bases. In germline, CDR1 is SGDLS, CDR2 YYNGEE. The V end lost 3 bases, the J end lost 3 bases, and 25 bases lay between the germline ends. The CDR3 sequence is 18 residues long. The CDR3 DNA sequence: TGTGCCAGCAGCGCAGTAGGTAGCCGGGACACGCTTCTCTACGAGCAGTACTTC. It is translated as CASSAVGSRDTLLYEQYF. The complete variable domain, with remaining parts taken from reference TRBV9 and TRBJ2-7, reads DSGVTQTPKHLITATGQRVTLRCSPRSGDLSVYWYQQSLDQGLQFLIQYYNGEERAKGNILERFSAQQFPDLHSELNLSSLELGDSALYFCASSAVGSRDTLLYEQYFGPGTRLTVT.

The V and J genes are TRBV12-3 or TRBV12-4 and TRBJ2-7; 13 nucleotides line up with TRBD2. With the DNA end fitting TRBJ2-5 better, the J assignment may be wrong. CDR3 length: 16 residues. The CDR3 DNA sequence: TGTGCCAGTCTAATGAGACTAGCGGGGGGCCAAGAGACCCAGTACTTC. Residues: CASLMRLAGGQETQYF.

This rearrangement joins TRBV10-3 to TRBJ2-7; no reliable D call. V lost 4 bases and J 3 bases, leaving 13 bases between the germline ends. The germline CDR1 and CDR2 sequences are ENHRY and SYGVKD. CDR3 size: 14 residues. In DNA form, the CDR3 reads TGTGCCATCAGTGGTCCCGGAGTGAGCTACGAGCAGTACTTC. Protein product: CAISGPGVSYEQYF.

The chain links TRBV5-1 to TRBJ2-5; 8 positions agree with TRBD1. Losses at the gene ends were 0 bases for V and 5 bases for J; bases not matched to a gene: 9. CDR1 and CDR2 from the germline V gene are SGHRS and YFSETQ. This CDR3 has 16 residues. The CDR3 reads CASSLERTGFEETQYF. The CDR3 coding sequence is TGCGCCAGCAGCTTGGAAAGGACAGGGTTTGAGGAGACCCAGTACTTC. The whole variable domain, filled in from reference TRBV5-1 and TRBJ2-5, reads KAGVTQTPRYLIKTRGQQVTLSCSPISGHRSVSWYQQTPGQGLQFLFEYFSETQRNKGNFPGRFSGRQFSNSRSEMNVSTLELGDSALYLCASSLERTGFEETQYFGPGTRLLVL.

In its sample, this clonotype was seen a few times. The chain couples TRBV12-3 or TRBV12-4 to TRBJ2-3; D possibly corresponds to TRBD1 (5 bases). The ends were cut back, 3 bases at V and 0 bases at J, with 10 bases in the middle. The CDR3 spans 15 residues. The CDR3 DNA reads TGTGCCAGCAGTTTTAGAGACAGCAGCACAGATACGCAGTATTTT. It is translated as CASSFRDSSTDTQYF.

This chain joins TRBV18 and TRBJ1-2; D not resolved. Germline CDR1 reads KGHSH; CDR2 reads LQKENI. Trimming left V 3 bases short and J 7 bases short, with 15 bases between. This CDR3 has 14 residues. The DNA of the CDR3 is TGTGCCAGCTCACCGAACGGAGAAGGTAGTGGCTACACCTTC. Its translation is CASSPNGEGSGYTF.

The rearrangement links TRBV7-3 to TRBJ2-4; 8 nucleotides match TRBD1. The J call could be wrong; TRBJ2-7 is a better fit for the DNA end. Germline CDR1 and CDR2: SGHTA and FQGTGA. The CDR3 length is 14 residues. This CDR3 is CASSYDRGSTEQYF. The CDR3 nucleotides are TGTGCCAGCAGCTACGACAGGGGTTCTACCGAGCAGTACTTC.

This clonotype was observed many times. The J gene is TRBJ2-1, the V gene TRBV29-1; D gene ambiguous. This CDR3 has 10 residues. CDR1 is SQVTM, CDR2 ANQGSEA, per germline. The germline V and J ends were trimmed by 4 bases and 6 bases, with 4 bases remaining between them. CDR3: CSVGGNEQFF. The CDR3 DNA sequence: TGCAGCGTTGGGGGCAATGAGCAGTTCTTC.

This clonotype was observed a handful of times. The rearrangement uses TRBV4-1 and TRBJ1-2; TRBD1 aligns across 12 bases. J was trimmed by 7 bases and V by 0 bases; bases with no gene match: 3. The CDR3 is 15 amino acids. CDR1 is MGHRA, CDR2 YSYEKL, per germline. CDR3 in DNA: TGCGCCAGCAGCCAAGATGCGGGACAGGGGGCTGGCTACACCTTC. Translating gives CASSQDAGQGAGYTF.

V is TRBV29-1 and J is TRBJ2-7; possibly TRBD2 for D (5 bases). The end of the DNA is better explained by TRBJ2-1, so the J call may be wrong. The CDR3 loop spans 13 amino acids. Germline V CDR1 and CDR2: SQVTM, ANQGSEA. The DNA for the CDR3 is TGCAGCGTTGAGTTCCGGAAAACGGGGGAGCAGTTCTTC. This codes for CSVEFRKTGEQFF.

This chain links TRBV6-6 with TRBJ2-5; D ambiguous. V was cut by 7 bases and J by 0 bases, with 9 bases left in between. CDR3 length equals 13 residues. Germline loops: CDR1 MNHNY, CDR2 SVGAGI (reference sequence). This CDR3 reads CASKERHQETQYF. CDR3 in DNA: TGTGCCAGCAAAGAGCGCCACCAAGAGACCCAGTACTTC.

This clonotype was seen once. The DNA for the CDR3 is TGCAGTGCACCCAGGACTAGCGGGAGGCTGGATACGCAGTATTTT. This translates into CSAPRTSGRLDTQYF. This chain links TRBV20-1 with TRBJ2-3, with 14 positions matching TRBD2. Germline trimming cut 6 bases from V and 6 bases from J; bases unmatched to any gene: 8. From germline, CDR1 is DFQATT and CDR2 SNEGSKA (reference sequence). This CDR3 has 15 residues.

This clonotype was picked up a small number of times. The V gene is TRBV13, the J gene TRBJ2-3; D gene uncertain. There are 13 residues in the CDR3. Germline V gives CDR1 PRHDT, CDR2 FYEKMQ (reference sequence). Trimming took off 6 bases at V and 0 bases at J, with 7 bases between the two ends. For the CDR3, the DNA is TGTGCCAGCAGAGAGTCTAGCACAGATACGCAGTATTTT. It is translated as CASRESSTDTQYF.

J is TRBJ2-1 and V is TRBV20-1; tentative D call: TRBD1 (5 bases). The CDR3 is 14 residues long. Germline V gene sequence: CDR1 DFQATT, CDR2 SNEGSKA (reference sequence). The V and J ends lost 2 bases and 2 bases respectively, with 10 bases between them. CDR3 region: CSARQGLAYNEQFF. The CDR3, as DNA: TGCAGTGCTAGACAGGGTTTGGCCTACAATGAGCAGTTCTTC.

This clonotype was seen more than once but under ten times. The chain combines TRBV6-6 with TRBJ1-4; TRBD1 might be the D (5 bases). Germline-derived CDR1 and CDR2 are MNHNY and SVGAGI (reference sequence). V gave up 4 bases and J gave up 0 bases, with 12 bases separating them. The CDR3 is 16 amino acids. The CDR3 loop is CASSSGTLTTNEKLFF. CDR3 in DNA: TGTGCCAGCAGTTCCGGGACGTTGACAACTAATGAAAAACTGTTTTTT.

The rearrangement joins TRBV6-5 to TRBJ1-1, with 9 bases aligning to TRBD1. J lost 6 bases, V lost 10 bases, and 12 bases had no gene match. This CDR3 is built from 14 residues. The V gene's germline CDR1 is MNHEY and CDR2 SVGAGI. CDR3 sequence: CATTGTGFEAEAFF. The DNA for the CDR3 is TGTGCCACGACCGGGACAGGGTTCGAGGCTGAAGCTTTCTTT.

This sequence joins TRBV11-2 and TRBJ2-5; 8 bases are shared with TRBD1. The V segment lost 5 bases and the J segment 2 bases; nucleotides outside the gene matches: 7. The CDR3 covers 15 residues. Germline-derived CDR1 and CDR2 are SGHAT and FQNNGV. CDR3 sequence reads: CASSTWTGRQETQYF. CDR3 nucleotide sequence: TGTGCCAGCAGCACCTGGACAGGGAGGCAAGAGACCCAGTACTTC.

This clonotype was detected a few times. The V and J genes are TRBV9 and TRBJ2-1; TRBD2 is a possible D gene (6 bases). CDR1 and CDR2 from the germline V gene are SGDLS and YYNGEE. V dropped 4 bases and J dropped 8 bases, with 13 bases sitting between them. The length of the CDR3 is 13 residues. The CDR3 sequence: CASSISWGDEQFF. Written as DNA, the CDR3 is TGTGCCAGCAGCATATCTTGGGGGGATGAGCAGTTCTTC. Combining the CDR3 with reference TRBV9 and TRBJ2-1 gives the whole variable domain DSGVTQTPKHLITATGQRVTLRCSPRSGDLSVYWYQQSLDQGLQFLIQYYNGEERAKGNILERFSAQQFPDLHSELNLSSLELGDSALYFCASSISWGDEQFFGPGTRLTVL.

In this sample, this clonotype turned up a few times. The V call is TRBV29-1, the J call TRBJ1-5; D call uncertain. This CDR3 comprises 11 residues. V gave up 6 bases and J gave up 5 bases, with 8 bases separating them. Germline assignment: CDR1 SQVTM and CDR2 ANQGSEA. CDR3 region: CSVSPHQPQHF. DNA of the CDR3: TGCAGCGTCTCACCCCATCAGCCCCAGCATTTT.

This clonotype was seen more than once but under ten times. The chain combines TRBV5-1 with TRBJ2-1, with 10 nucleotides matching TRBD1. The CDR3 has 17 residues. The germline CDR1 and CDR2 sequences are SGHRS and YFSETQ. V lost 4 bases, J lost 8 bases, and 15 bases stayed unmatched. The CDR3 reads CASSPVLGTGDVDEQFF. The CDR3 coding sequence is TGCGCCAGCAGCCCCGTCTTGGGGACAGGGGACGTCGATGAGCAGTTCTTC.

This clonotype was seen only a few times. This chain uses TRBV10-3 with TRBJ1-2, with D hard to call. CDR1 is ENHRY, CDR2 SYGVKD, per germline. The CDR3 is made up of 15 amino acids. With 2 bases removed from V and 6 bases from J, the gap between germline ends came to 16 bases. The CDR3: CAISEVRHASNGYTF. CDR3 coding DNA: TGTGCCATCAGTGAGGTGAGACACGCATCTAATGGCTACACCTTC.

The J gene is TRBJ2-5, the V gene TRBV5-1; tentatively, D is TRBD1 (5 bases). Germline V CDR1 and CDR2: SGHRS, YFSETQ. The CDR3 runs 14 residues. Trimming removed 4 bases at V and 2 bases at J, with 12 bases between. The CDR3 bases are TGCGCCAGCAGCCTAGGACATCTTCAAGAGACCCAGTACTTC. Translated: CASSLGHLQETQYF.

This chain connects TRBV10-3 to TRBJ2-2; TRBD1 agrees at 10 bases. CDR1 and CDR2 (germline): ENHRY, SYGVKD. The CDR3 totals 18 residues. V trimming: 7 bases; J trimming: 3 bases; junction bases outside the gene matches: 14. The CDR3 DNA reads as TGTGCCATCAAGTCGACCGGGACAGGGGTTGGGTACACCGGGGAGCTGTTTTTT. Encoded protein: CAIKSTGTGVGYTGELFF.

This clonotype was seen a few times. The V gene is TRBV7-6, the J gene TRBJ2-1; D may be TRBD2 (5 bases). The CDR3 covers 13 residues. Trimming removed 5 bases from V and 10 bases from J, with 15 bases in between. Germline CDR1 SGHVS, CDR2 FNYEAQ. CDR3 protein: CASSPPGSAEQFF. CDR3 DNA sequence: TGTGCCAGCAGCCCCCCGGGGTCGGCGGAGCAGTTCTTC.

This clonotype was seen a handful of times. This rearrangement joins TRBV5-1 to TRBJ2-7, with TRBD1 matching 10 bases. V shed 4 bases and J 4 bases; nucleotides not matched to a gene: 11. This CDR3 has 16 amino acids. The germline CDR1 and CDR2 sequences are SGHRS and YFSETQ. CDR3 DNA: TGCGCCAGCAGCATTGACAGGGGGCGAGCTGGGTACGAGCAGTACTTC. Amino acid sequence: CASSIDRGRAGYEQYF.